The following is a TCR beta chain sequence with its context. Some clones are missing from TCRdb's copy, which holds only in-frame ones; the method was immunoSEQ multiplex PCR. The repertoire holds 40,000 to 45,000 clones, with more than 70% as singletons. This record comes from a study of PD-1 blockade in classical Hodgkin lymphoma. Looking at the study overall: Intravenous nivolumab at 3 mg/kg was given to patients every 2 weeks.

All trial patients relapsed after autologous stem cell transplantation. The CDR3 consists of 12 residues. Germline V lookup: CDR1 MNHEY, CDR2 SVGAGI. Deletions cut 4 bases from V and 6 bases from J, with 9 bases between. Specimen: peripheral blood mononuclear cells (PBMCs), collected at baseline. The J gene is TRBJ1-1, the V gene TRBV6-5; the D gene is possibly TRBD1 (6 bases). The TCR comes from a human donor with classical Hodgkin lymphoma. In DNA, the CDR3 is TGTGCCAGCAGTTCGGACAGCCCTGAAGCTTTCTTT. This encodes CASSSDSPEAFF.